This T cell receptor beta chain was retrieved from a study of CD8 T cells in Susac syndrome. General observations from the study: The authors acknowledged that their TCR sequencing and HLA analysis involved a relatively small number of individuals.

With random hexamers, about 0.5 to 1 ug RNA was reverse transcribed. TCR beta CDR3 was amplified by immunoSEQ multiplex PCR. This amplification extended across 54 Vbeta and 13 Jbeta segments. TCRdb reanalysed the immunoSEQ multiplex PCR reads using MiXCR and keeps one entry per CDR3 protein. The repertoire consists of about 120,000 distinct CDR3 sequences, with roughly 94% occurring once and the leading ten covering approximately 0.1%. Germline V gene sequence: CDR1 MNHNY, CDR2 SVGAGI (reference sequence). V lost 4 bases and J lost 3, with 10 bases in between. The CDR3 is 13 residues long. CD8+ and CD4+ T cells taken from blood had their TCR beta sequenced. TEMRA cells were FACS-enriched, and CD8+ and CD4+ T cells were isolated negatively. A note on this clonotype: Antigen unknown.

Sequenced: CD4+ T cells from PBMCs. The V gene is TRBV6-6, the J gene TRBJ2-7; no definite D call. The sequence derives from a human donor in good health. The CDR3 region is CASSLPENYEQYF. Written as DNA, the CDR3 is TGTGCCAGCAGTTTACCCGAAAACTACGAGCAGTACTTC.